The 8 T cell receptor beta chains in this list originate from one sample, sequenced in a study of T cell repertoires in cytomegalovirus infection. One entry per CDR3 protein results from TCRdb running MiXCR on the reads. This sample has about 570,000 distinct CDR3 sequences; over 35% occur once, and the top ten carry roughly 50%. Their cognate antigens are unknown. Sequences were derived from cultured PBMCs, sampled from culture after CMV antigen stimulation. The source is a human donor in good health (CMV status not recorded). Some clones in this sample may be carry-over from other donors' samples.

This clonotype was seen once. The chain combines TRBV20-1 with TRBJ1-5, with TRBD1 as a possible D gene (5 bases). The germline V and J ends were trimmed by 6 bases and 7 bases, with 13 bases remaining between them. CDR1 is DFQATT and CDR2 is SNEGSKA in the germline V gene (reference sequence). The CDR3 consists of 12 residues. Here the CDR3 reads CSARRGGQPQHF. Written as DNA, the CDR3 is TGCAGTGCCAGAAGGGGTGGGCAGCCCCAGCATTTT.

The rearrangement links TRBV6-2 or TRBV6-3 to TRBJ2-1; D gene ambiguous. The CDR3 contains 13 residues. The ends were cut back, 7 bases at V and 10 bases at J, with 17 bases in the middle. The germline V gene has CDR1 MNHEY and CDR2 SVGEGT. The chain's CDR3 is CASKKPGPPEQFF. The CDR3 region has the DNA TGTGCCAGCAAAAAGCCCGGGCCACCCGAGCAGTTCTTC.

This clonotype has only a few counts. The genes are TRBV27 and TRBJ1-1, with no clear D. From germline, CDR1 is MNHEY and CDR2 SMNVEV (reference sequence). The CDR3 extends over 13 amino acids. Trimming took 3 bases from V and 11 from J, leaving 16 bases between them. CDR3 bases: TGTGCCAGCAGTTTCCGGAGGGCCCGGTTGGCTTTCTTT. Its protein is CASSFRRARLAFF.

The chain uses TRBV12-3 or TRBV12-4 and TRBJ1-1, with D unclear. V lost 6 bases, J lost 4 bases, and 24 bases lay in between. There are 17 residues in the CDR3. Here the CDR3 reads CASSPGYTQSRSTEAFF. The CDR3 nucleotides are TGTGCCAGCAGCCCGGGGTATACACAGTCTCGGTCCACTGAAGCTTTCTTT.

This chain uses TRBV11-2 with TRBJ2-1; the match to TRBD1 covers 9 bases. Per germline, CDR1 SGHAT and CDR2 FQNNGV. The ends lost 6 bases at V and 7 bases at J; junction bases unmatched: 10. This CDR3 is 15 amino acids long. CDR3 in DNA: TGTGCCAGCAGTGCTCCGGGACAGGGAATAAATGAGCAGTTCTTC. It codes for CASSAPGQGINEQFF.

This clonotype was seen a few times. The chain joins TRBV28 to TRBJ2-5; a weak D match, TRBD1 (6 bases). From germline, CDR1 is MDHEN and CDR2 SYDVKM. There are 15 residues in the CDR3. V was pared by 4 bases and J by 8 bases, with 20 bases between. The CDR3 protein is CASSSQGVRPFTQYF. The CDR3 bases are TGTGCCAGCAGTTCACAGGGCGTAAGGCCATTTACCCAGTACTTC.

V gene TRBV7-6 combines with J gene TRBJ2-7; 10 bases align to TRBD1. Germline V lookup: CDR1 SGHVS, CDR2 FNYEAQ. The length of the CDR3 is 15 residues. The J segment lost 4 bases and the V segment lost 8 bases, leaving 11 bases of the junction unmatched. CDR3 DNA: TGTGCCAGCTCTGGACCGGGACAGGGGAAATACGAGCAGTACTTC. Translation: CASSGPGQGKYEQYF.

The chain recombines TRBV12-3 or TRBV12-4 with TRBJ1-1; D is uncertain. The ends were cut back, 4 bases at V and 5 bases at J, with 11 bases in the middle. CDR3 length equals 13 residues. Written as DNA, the CDR3 is TGTGCCAGCAGTTCGTACGGTCGGACTGAAGCTTTCTTT. This encodes CASSSYGRTEAFF.